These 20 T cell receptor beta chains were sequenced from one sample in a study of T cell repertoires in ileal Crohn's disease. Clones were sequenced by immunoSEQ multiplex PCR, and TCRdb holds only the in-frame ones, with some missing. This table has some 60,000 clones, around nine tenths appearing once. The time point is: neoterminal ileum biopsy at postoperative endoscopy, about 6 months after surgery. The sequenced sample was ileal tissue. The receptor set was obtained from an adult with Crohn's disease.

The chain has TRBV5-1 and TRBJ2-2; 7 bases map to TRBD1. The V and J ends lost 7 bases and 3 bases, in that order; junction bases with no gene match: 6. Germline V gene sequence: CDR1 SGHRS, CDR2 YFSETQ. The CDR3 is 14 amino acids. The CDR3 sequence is CASGDRAHTGELFF. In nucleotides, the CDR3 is TGCGCCAGCGGTGACAGGGCCCACACCGGGGAGCTGTTTTTT.

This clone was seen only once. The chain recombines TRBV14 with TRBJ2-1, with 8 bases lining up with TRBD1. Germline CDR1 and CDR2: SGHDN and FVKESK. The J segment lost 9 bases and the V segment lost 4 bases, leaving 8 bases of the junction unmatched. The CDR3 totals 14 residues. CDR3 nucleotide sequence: TGTGCCAGCAGCCGTGACAGGGGCTTGAGTGAGCAGTTCTTC. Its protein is CASSRDRGLSEQFF.

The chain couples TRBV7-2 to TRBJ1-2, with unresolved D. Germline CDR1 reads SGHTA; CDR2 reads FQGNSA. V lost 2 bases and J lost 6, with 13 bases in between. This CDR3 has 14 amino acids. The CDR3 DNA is TGTGCCAGCAGCTTAAGTCGAGGGTTGGATGGCTACACCTTC. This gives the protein CASSLSRGLDGYTF. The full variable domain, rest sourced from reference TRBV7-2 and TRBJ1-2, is GAGVSQSPSNKVTEKGKDVELRCDPISGHTALYWYRQSLGQGLEFLIYFQGNSAPDKSGLPSDRFSAERTGGSVSTLTIQRTQQEDSAVYLCASSLSRGLDGYTFGSGTRLTVV.

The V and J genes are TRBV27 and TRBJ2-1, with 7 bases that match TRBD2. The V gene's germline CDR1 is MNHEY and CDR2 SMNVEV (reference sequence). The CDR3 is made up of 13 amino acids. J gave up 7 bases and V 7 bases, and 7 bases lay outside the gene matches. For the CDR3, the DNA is TGTGCCAGCAAATGGTCCGGGGGGAATGAGCAGTTCTTC. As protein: CASKWSGGNEQFF.

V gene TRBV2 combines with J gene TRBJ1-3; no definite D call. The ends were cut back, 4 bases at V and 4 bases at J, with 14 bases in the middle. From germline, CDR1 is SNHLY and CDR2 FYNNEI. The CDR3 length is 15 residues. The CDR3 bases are TGTGCCAGCAGTGTGCAGGAGGTCGGGGGAAACACCATATATTTT. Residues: CASSVQEVGGNTIYF. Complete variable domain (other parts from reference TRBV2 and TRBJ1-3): EPEVTQTPSHQVTQMGQEVILRCVPISNHLYFYWYRQILGQKVEFLVSFYNNEISEKSEIFDDQFSVERPDGSNFTLKIRSTKLEDSAMYFCASSVQEVGGNTIYFGEGSWLTVV.

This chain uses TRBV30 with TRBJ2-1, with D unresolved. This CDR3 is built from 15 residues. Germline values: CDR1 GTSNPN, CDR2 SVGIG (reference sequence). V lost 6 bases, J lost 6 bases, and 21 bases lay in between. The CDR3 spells CACSNGRNRRNEQFF. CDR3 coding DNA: TGTGCCTGCTCAAATGGCAGGAATCGCCGCAATGAGCAGTTCTTC.

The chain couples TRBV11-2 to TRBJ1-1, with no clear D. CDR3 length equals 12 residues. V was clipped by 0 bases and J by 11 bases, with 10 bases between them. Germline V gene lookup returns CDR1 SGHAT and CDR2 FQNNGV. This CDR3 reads CASSLDLFGAFF. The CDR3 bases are TGTGCCAGCAGCTTAGATCTATTCGGGGCTTTCTTT.

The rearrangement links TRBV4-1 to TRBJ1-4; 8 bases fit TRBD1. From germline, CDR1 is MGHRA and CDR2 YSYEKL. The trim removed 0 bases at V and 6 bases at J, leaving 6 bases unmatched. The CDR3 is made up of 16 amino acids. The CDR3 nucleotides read TGCGCCAGCAGCCAAGAACAGGGGGTAGTTTATGAAAAACTGTTTTTT. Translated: CASSQEQGVVYEKLFF.

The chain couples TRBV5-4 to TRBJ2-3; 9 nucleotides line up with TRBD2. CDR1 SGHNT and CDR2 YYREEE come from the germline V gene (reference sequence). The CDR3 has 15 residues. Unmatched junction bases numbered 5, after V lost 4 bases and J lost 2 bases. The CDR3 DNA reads TGTGCCAGCAGCGTGGGACTAGCAGTCACAGATACGCAGTATTTT. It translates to CASSVGLAVTDTQYF.

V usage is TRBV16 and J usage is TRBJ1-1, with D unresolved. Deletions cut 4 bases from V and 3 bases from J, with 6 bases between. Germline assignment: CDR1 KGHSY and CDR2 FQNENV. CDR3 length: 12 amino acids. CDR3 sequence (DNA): TGTGCCAGCAGCCCCCAGGACACTGAAGCTTTCTTT. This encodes CASSPQDTEAFF.

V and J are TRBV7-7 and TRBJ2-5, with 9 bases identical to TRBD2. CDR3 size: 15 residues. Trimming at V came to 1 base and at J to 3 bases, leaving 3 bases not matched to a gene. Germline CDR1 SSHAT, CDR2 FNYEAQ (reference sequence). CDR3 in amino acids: CASSLDSSGEETQYF. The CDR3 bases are TGTGCCAGCAGCTTAGATTCTAGCGGGGAAGAGACCCAGTACTTC.

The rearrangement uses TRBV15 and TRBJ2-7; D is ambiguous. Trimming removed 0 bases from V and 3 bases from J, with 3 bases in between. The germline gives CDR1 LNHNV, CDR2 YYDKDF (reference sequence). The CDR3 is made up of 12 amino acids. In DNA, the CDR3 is TGTGCCACCAGCAGAGATATCTACGAGCAGTACTTC. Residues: CATSRDIYEQYF.

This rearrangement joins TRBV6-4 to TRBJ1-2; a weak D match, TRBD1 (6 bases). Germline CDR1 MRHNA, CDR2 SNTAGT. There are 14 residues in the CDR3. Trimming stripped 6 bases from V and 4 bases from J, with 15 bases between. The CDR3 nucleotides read TGTGCCAGCAGCCAAACAGGGAGTGGCTATGGCTACACCTTC. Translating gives CASSQTGSGYGYTF.

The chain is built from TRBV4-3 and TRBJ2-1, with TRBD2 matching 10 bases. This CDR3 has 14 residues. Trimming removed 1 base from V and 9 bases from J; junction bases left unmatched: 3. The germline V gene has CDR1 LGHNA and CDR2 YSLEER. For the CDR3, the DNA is TGCGCCAGCAGCCAAGGGGCTAGCGGGAGTGAGCAGTTCTTC. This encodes CASSQGASGSEQFF.

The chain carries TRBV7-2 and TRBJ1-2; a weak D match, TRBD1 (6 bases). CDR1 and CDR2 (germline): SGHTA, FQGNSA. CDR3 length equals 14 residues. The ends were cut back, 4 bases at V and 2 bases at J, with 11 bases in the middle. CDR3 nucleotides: TGTGCCAGCAGCTCAGGGGTGGGGAACTATGGCTACACCTTC. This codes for CASSSGVGNYGYTF. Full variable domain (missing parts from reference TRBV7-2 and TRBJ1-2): GAGVSQSPSNKVTEKGKDVELRCDPISGHTALYWYRQSLGQGLEFLIYFQGNSAPDKSGLPSDRFSAERTGGSVSTLTIQRTQQEDSAVYLCASSSGVGNYGYTFGSGTRLTVV.

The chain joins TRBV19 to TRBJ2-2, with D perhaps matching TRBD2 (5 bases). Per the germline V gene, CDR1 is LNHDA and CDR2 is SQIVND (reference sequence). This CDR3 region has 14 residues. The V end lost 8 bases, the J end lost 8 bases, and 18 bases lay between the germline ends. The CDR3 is CASGIGLLSGELFF. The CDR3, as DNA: TGTGCCAGTGGAATCGGACTTCTATCTGGGGAGCTGTTTTTT.

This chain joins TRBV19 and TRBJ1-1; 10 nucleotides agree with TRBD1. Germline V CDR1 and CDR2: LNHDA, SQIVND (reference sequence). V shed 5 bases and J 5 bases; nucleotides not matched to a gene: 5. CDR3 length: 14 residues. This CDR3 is CASSAPDRGTEAFF. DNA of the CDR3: TGTGCCAGTAGTGCGCCGGACAGGGGGACTGAAGCTTTCTTT.

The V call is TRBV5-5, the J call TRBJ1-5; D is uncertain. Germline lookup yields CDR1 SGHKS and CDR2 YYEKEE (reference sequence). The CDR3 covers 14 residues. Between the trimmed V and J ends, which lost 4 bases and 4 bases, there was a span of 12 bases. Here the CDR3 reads CASSGQSLNQPQHF. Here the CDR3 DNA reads TGTGCCAGCAGCGGCCAATCCTTAAATCAGCCCCAGCATTTT.

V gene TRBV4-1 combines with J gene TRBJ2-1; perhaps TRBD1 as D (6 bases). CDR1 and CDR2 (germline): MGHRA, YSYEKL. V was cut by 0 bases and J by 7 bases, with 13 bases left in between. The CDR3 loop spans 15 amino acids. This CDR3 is CASSQDRNRVNEQFF. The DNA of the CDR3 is TGCGCCAGCAGCCAAGATAGGAACAGGGTGAATGAGCAGTTCTTC.

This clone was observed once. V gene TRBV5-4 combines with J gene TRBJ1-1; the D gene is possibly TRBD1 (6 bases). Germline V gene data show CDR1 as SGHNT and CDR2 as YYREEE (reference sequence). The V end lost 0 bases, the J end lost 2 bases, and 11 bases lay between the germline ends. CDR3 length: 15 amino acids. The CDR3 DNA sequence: TGTGCCAGCAGCTTGGCTGGGACAACTAACACTGAAGCTTTCTTT. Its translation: CASSLAGTTNTEAFF.